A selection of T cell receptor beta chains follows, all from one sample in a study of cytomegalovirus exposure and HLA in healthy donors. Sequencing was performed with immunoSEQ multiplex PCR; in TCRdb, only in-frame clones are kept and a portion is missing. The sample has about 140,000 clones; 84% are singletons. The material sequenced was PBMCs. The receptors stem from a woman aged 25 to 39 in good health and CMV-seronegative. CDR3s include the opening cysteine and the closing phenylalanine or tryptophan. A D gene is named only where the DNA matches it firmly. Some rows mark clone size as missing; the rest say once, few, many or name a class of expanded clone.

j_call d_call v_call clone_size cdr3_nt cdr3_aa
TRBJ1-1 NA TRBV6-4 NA TGTGCCAGCAGTGACGTCCAGGGGATGAACACTGAAGCTTTCTTT CASSDVQGMNTEAFF
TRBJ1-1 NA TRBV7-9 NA TGTGCCAGCAGCTATTACAGGGAGAACACTGAAGCTTTCTTT CASSYYRENTEAFF
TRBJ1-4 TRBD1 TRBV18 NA TGTGCCAGCTCACCCCAAAGGGGGCAGACCGCAACTAATGAAAAACTGTTTTTT CASSPQRGQTATNEKLFF
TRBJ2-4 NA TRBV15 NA TGTGCCACCACAACGGGTATAGCCAAAAACATTCAGTACTTC CATTTGIAKNIQYF
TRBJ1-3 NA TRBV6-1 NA TGTGCCAGCAGTGAAGATGCAGGGAGGGCTGGAAACACCATATATTTT CASSEDAGRAGNTIYF
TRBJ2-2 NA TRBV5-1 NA TGCGCCAGCAGCTTGTCACAGGGGGGGACCGGGGAGCTGTTTTTT CASSLSQGGTGELFF
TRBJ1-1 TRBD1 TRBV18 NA TGTGCCAGCTCACCATTAGAATACAGGGGACCCACTGAAGCTTTCTTT CASSPLEYRGPTEAFF
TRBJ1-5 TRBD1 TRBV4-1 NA TGCGCCAGCAGCCCCCTCGGACAGGGCAAGCTGCATCAGCCCCAGCATTTT CASSPLGQGKLHQPQHF
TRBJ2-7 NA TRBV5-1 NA TGCGCCAGCAGAAATTACGGTGAACCCTCCTACGAGCAGTACTTC CASRNYGEPSYEQYF
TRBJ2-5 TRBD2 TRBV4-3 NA TGCGCCAGCAGCCAAGTGTTCGGGGGGGGCAAAGAGACCCAGTACTTC CASSQVFGGGKETQYF
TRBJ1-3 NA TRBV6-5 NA TGTGCCAGCAGTGGCAGTGGAAACACCATATATTTT CASSGSGNTIYF
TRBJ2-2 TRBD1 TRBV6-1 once TGTGCCGGGTACAGGGGGAACACCGGGGAGCTGTTTTTT CAGYRGNTGELFF
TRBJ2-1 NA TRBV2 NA TGTGCCGGCGGGACCTACAATGAGCAGTTCTTC CAGGTYNEQFF
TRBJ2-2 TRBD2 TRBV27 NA TGTGCCAGCAGTAAGAATGCGGGGGGGTTAAACACCGGGGAGCTGTTTTTT CASSKNAGGLNTGELFF
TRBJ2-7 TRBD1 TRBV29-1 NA TGCAGCGTGTCCGGGACAGCGAGCTCCTACGAGCAGTACTTC CSVSGTASSYEQYF
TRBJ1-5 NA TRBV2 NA TGTGCCAGCAGTGAGTTCAGGGGAGGCAATCAGCCCCAGCATTTT CASSEFRGGNQPQHF
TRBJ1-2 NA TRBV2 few TGTGCCAGCAGTGAGCTGGACTACCTAGGCTACACCTTC CASSELDYLGYTF
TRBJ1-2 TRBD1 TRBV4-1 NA TGCGCCAGCAGCCCCAGGACAGGGGGCGGCTACACCTTC CASSPRTGGGYTF
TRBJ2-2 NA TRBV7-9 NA TGTGCCAGCAGCTTTGGATGGCAGGATCGGGGCACCGGGGAGCTGTTTTTT CASSFGWQDRGTGELFF
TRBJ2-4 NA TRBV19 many TGTGCCAGTAGCGAAACAGGGATAGCCAAAAACATTCAGTACTTC CASSETGIAKNIQYF
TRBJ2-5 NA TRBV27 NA TGTGCCAGCAGTTTCATTACTCCGGACACCGGGGAGACCCAGTACTTC CASSFITPDTGETQYF
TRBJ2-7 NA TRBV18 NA TGTGCCAGCTCACCTTACACAGGTTACGAGCAGTACTTC CASSPYTGYEQYF
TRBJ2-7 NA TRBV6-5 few TGTGCCAGCAGTTACAAAGCGGACCACGGGGAGCAGTACTTC CASSYKADHGEQYF
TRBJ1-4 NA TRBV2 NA TGTGCCAGCAGCGTAACCCGACAGAAGAATGAAAAACTGTTTTTT CASSVTRQKNEKLFF
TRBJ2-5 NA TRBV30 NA TGTGCCTGGAGTGTACGGGAGACCCAGTACTTC CAWSVRETQYF
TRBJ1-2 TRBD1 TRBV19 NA TGTGCCAGTAGCGGGTGGACAGGGGAAGGCTACACCTTC CASSGWTGEGYTF
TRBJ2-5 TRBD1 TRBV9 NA TGTGCCAGCAGCTCCGGGACAGGGGCCAGGGGGACCCAGTACTTC CASSSGTGARGTQYF
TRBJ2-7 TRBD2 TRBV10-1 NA TGCGCCAACAGAGCGGGGGGGCTGGTTTACGAGCAGTACTTC CANRAGGLVYEQYF
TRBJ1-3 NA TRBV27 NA TGTGCCAGCAGTCCTGGGGGGTTTTCTGGAAACACCATATATTTT CASSPGGFSGNTIYF
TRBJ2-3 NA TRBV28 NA TGTGCCAGCAGGAACAGGGTACAAACCGTTACGCAGTATTTT CASRNRVQTVTQYF
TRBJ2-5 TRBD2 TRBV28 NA TGTGCCAGCACCGGGGGAGGGCGAGAGACCCAGTACTTC CASTGGGRETQYF